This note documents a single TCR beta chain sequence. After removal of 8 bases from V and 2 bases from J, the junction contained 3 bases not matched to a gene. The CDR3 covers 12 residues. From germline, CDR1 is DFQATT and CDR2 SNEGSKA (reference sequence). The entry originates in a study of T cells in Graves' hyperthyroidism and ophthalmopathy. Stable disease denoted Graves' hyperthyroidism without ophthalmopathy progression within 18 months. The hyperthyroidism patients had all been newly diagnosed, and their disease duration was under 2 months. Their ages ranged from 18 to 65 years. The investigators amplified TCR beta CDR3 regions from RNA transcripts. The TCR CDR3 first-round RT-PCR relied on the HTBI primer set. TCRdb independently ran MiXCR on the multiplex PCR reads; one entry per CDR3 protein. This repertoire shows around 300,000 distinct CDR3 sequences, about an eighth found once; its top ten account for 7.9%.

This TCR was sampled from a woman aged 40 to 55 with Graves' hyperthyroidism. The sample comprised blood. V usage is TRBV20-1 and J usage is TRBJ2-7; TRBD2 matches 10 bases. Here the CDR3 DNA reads TGCAGTACTGGACTAGCGGCCTACGAGCAGTACTTC. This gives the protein CSTGLAAYEQYF.